This T cell receptor beta chain was sequenced in a study of control samples from healthy donors and cancer patients. TCRdb keeps only in-frame clones here, not all; method: immunoSEQ multiplex PCR. This table holds 2,700 or so clones, roughly 80% found once. Trimming shortened V by 5 bases and J by 5 bases, and 10 bases separated the two germline ends. The length of the CDR3 is 13 residues. Germline assignment: CDR1 SGHTA and CDR2 FQGTGA. Sequencing used formalin-fixed, paraffin-embedded tissue. This TCR was sampled from a male donor with melanoma. The chain combines TRBV7-3 with TRBJ2-1; D is ambiguous. In DNA form, the CDR3 reads TGTGCCAGCAGCCGGACCCTGGACAATGAGCAGTTCTTC. It encodes CASSRTLDNEQFF.